This T cell receptor beta chain was captured in a study of blood T cell repertoires in COVID-19. The wider study: PBMCs, B-cell-depleted T cells, or T cells provided the cDNA or gDNA that made up the material.

This CDR3 has 13 residues. V lost 0 bases and J 4 bases, leaving 7 bases between the germline ends. Germline-derived CDR1 and CDR2 are SQVTM and ANQGSEA. As processed by the authors: Scientists estimated how many nucleated cells there were by amplifying reference gene primers. Clones were sequenced by immunoSEQ multiplex PCR, and TCRdb holds only the in-frame ones, with some missing. V and J calls and clone size come straight from that table; D and trimming were deduced from the DNA. The table has around 280,000 clones, about 85% seen once. This TCR was sampled from a woman between 50 and 59 years old who had recovered from COVID-19. The material sequenced was peripheral blood. The gene calls are TRBV29-1 and TRBJ2-1; D uncertain. CDR3 residues: CSVEDLVYNEQFF. In DNA, the CDR3 is TGCAGCGTTGAAGATCTCGTTTACAATGAGCAGTTCTTC.